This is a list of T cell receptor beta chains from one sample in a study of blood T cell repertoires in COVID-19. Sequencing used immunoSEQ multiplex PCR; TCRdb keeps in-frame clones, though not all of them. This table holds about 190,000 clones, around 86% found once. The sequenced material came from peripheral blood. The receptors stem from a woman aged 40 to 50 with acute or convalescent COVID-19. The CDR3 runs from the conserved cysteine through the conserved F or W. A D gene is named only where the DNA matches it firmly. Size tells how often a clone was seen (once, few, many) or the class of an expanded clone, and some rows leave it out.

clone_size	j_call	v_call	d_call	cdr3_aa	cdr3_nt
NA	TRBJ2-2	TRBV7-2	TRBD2	CASSLRVAGGPNTGELFF	TGTGCCAGCAGCTTACGCGTAGCGGGAGGCCCGAACACCGGGGAGCTGTTTTTT
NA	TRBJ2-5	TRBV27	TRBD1	CASRRTGGAGETQYF	TGTGCCAGCAGACGAACAGGGGGCGCGGGAGAGACCCAGTACTTC
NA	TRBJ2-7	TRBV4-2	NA	CASSQVHPPPGYEQYF	TGTGCCAGCAGCCAAGTCCACCCCCCCCCGGGCTACGAGCAGTACTTC
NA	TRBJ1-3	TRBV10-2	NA	CASRSSRGSGNTIYF	TGCGCCAGCCGCTCCTCCCGGGGGTCTGGAAACACCATATATTTT
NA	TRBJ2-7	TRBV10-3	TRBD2	CAISEGLAGNSYEQYF	TGTGCCATCAGTGAAGGGCTAGCGGGGAACTCCTACGAGCAGTACTTC
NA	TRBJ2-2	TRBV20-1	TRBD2	CSASRLLAGGRYTGELFF	TGCAGTGCTAGTAGGTTGCTAGCGGGGGGCCGCTACACCGGGGAGCTGTTTTTT
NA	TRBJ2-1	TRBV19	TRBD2	CASSIAGGLLNNEQFF	TGTGCCAGTAGTATAGCGGGGGGGCTCTTAAACAATGAGCAGTTCTTC
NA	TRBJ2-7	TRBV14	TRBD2	CASSHFKLAGFYEQYF	TGTGCCAGCAGCCACTTTAAACTAGCGGGATTTTACGAGCAGTACTTC
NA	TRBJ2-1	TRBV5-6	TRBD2	CASSLGVLAGYNEQFF	TGTGCCAGCAGCTTGGGAGTACTAGCGGGGTACAATGAGCAGTTCTTC
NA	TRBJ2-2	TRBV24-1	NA	CATSAPLTRELFF	TGTGCCACCAGTGCGCCCCTGACTCGGGAGCTGTTTTTT
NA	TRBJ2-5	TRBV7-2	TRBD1	CATPPEGAPSQETQYF	TGTGCCACCCCCCCCGAGGGGGCACCCAGTCAAGAGACCCAGTACTTC
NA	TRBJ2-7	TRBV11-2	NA	CASSLANRALYEQYF	TGTGCCAGCAGCTTAGCCAACAGGGCTTTGTACGAGCAGTACTTC
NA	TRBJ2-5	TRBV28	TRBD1	CARAVFRDRTHKETQYF	TGTGCCAGAGCAGTTTTTAGGGACAGAACCCATAAGGAGACCCAGTACTTC
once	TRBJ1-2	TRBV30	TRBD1	CAWRWVGQGDYGYTF	TGTGCCTGGAGGTGGGTGGGACAGGGGGACTATGGCTACACCTTC
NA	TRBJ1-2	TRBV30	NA	CAWSVMMRGYTF	TGTGCCTGGAGTGTAATGATGCGTGGCTACACCTTC
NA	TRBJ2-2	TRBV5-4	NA	CASSLASGELFF	TGTGCCAGCAGCTTGGCCTCCGGGGAGCTGTTTTTT
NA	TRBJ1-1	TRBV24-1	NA	CATSDPWGGTEAFF	TGTGCCACCAGTGATCCATGGGGGGGCACTGAAGCTTTCTTT
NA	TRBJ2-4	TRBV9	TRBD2	CASSVGGLLAKNIQYF	TGTGCCAGCAGCGTAGGGGGACTACTAGCCAAAAACATTCAGTACTTC
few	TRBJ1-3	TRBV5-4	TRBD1	CASSDDRARSGNTIYF	TGTGCCAGCAGCGACGACAGGGCTAGGTCTGGAAACACCATATATTTT
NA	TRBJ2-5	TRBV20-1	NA	CSARKQETQYF	TGCAGTGCGCGGAAACAAGAGACCCAGTACTTC
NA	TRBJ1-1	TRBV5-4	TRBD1	CATQDRLSTEAFF	TGTGCCACCCAGGACAGGCTCAGCACTGAAGCTTTCTTT
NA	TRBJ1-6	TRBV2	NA	CATGGRGNSPLHF	TGTGCCACCGGCGGAAGGGGGAATTCACCCCTCCACTTT
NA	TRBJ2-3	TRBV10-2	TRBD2	CASKTGLAGPTDTQYF	TGCGCCAGCAAAACGGGACTAGCGGGACCCACAGATACGCAGTATTTT
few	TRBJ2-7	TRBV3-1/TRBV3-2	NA	CASSQERSRANLPDEQYF	TGTGCCAGCAGCCAAGAACGGTCGAGGGCAAACTTGCCCGACGAGCAGTACTTC
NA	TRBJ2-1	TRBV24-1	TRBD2	CATSEVGLAGAVSQFF	TGTGCCACCAGTGAGGTGGGACTAGCGGGAGCAGTGTCGCAGTTCTTC